One sample yielded the 31 T cell receptor beta chains listed below, sequenced in a study of TIL therapy for anti-PD-1-resistant metastatic lung cancer. As for time point: pre-treatment sample, taken before nivolumab and TIL therapy. Most excised metastases sampled were pleural nodules or supraclavicular lymph nodes. The libraries were made with immunoSEQ v3. Some clones are missing from TCRdb's copy, which holds only in-frame ones; the method was immunoSEQ multiplex PCR. The sample carries approximately 23,000 clones, about 60% recorded once. The sample in question was tumor tissue, obtained at baseline. These receptors were obtained from a woman aged 30-79 years with non-small cell lung cancer.

The rearrangement links TRBV27 to TRBJ2-1, with D possibly TRBD1 on 5 matching bases. The CDR3 covers 13 residues. Trimming removed 5 bases at V and 7 bases at J, with 12 bases between. CDR1 and CDR2 (germline): MNHEY, SMNVEV (reference sequence). In DNA form, the CDR3 reads TGTGCCAGCAGTAGGGGCGCCTTAAATGAGCAGTTCTTC. It yields the protein CASSRGALNEQFF.

This clone was observed a single time. The chain combines TRBV29-1 with TRBJ1-2, with 11 bases identical to TRBD1. Germline lookup yields CDR1 SQVTM and CDR2 ANQGSEA. Trimming at V came to 3 bases and at J to 6 bases, leaving 12 bases not matched to a gene. The CDR3 sequence is 16 residues long. The CDR3 DNA is TGCAGCGTTGAGTCAAGAGGACAGGGGGCCTGGGATGGCTACACCTTC. Protein sequence: CSVESRGQGAWDGYTF.

V and J are TRBV6-5 and TRBJ2-7; possible D gene TRBD2, 6 bases. The CDR3 loop spans 15 amino acids. Germline CDR1 reads MNHEY; CDR2 reads SVGAGI. The V and J ends lost 3 bases and 0 bases respectively, with 12 bases between them. Written as DNA, the CDR3 is TGTGCCAGCAGTTATGTCCGCGGGGCCTCCTACGAGCAGTACTTC. Translating it yields CASSYVRGASYEQYF.

This clone has a single count. The CDR3 reads CASSLVNYGYTF. Here the CDR3 DNA reads TGTGCCAGCAGCTTAGTCAACTATGGCTACACCTTC. This rearrangement joins TRBV11-2 to TRBJ1-2, with D unresolved. Germline CDR1 is SGHAT and CDR2 is FQNNGV. This CDR3 is built from 12 residues. Between the trimmed V and J ends, which lost 1 base and 2 bases, there was a span of 2 bases.

This clone showed up just a few times. The chain carries TRBV28 and TRBJ1-5; D uncertain. V shed 6 bases and J shed 9 bases, with 18 bases lying between them. This CDR3 is 14 amino acids long. Germline V gene lookup returns CDR1 MDHEN and CDR2 SYDVKM. The CDR3: CASSPPGTSRPQHF. In DNA form, the CDR3 reads TGTGCCAGCAGCCCCCCGGGCACGTCTCGGCCCCAGCATTTT.

The chain recombines TRBV6-5 with TRBJ1-2, with D tentatively TRBD1 (6 bases). The CDR3 contains 12 residues. V was cut by 5 bases and J by 2 bases, with 6 bases left in between. Looked up from germline, CDR1 is MNHEY and CDR2 is SVGAGI. The CDR3 loop is CASSTGNYGYTF. CDR3 bases: TGTGCCAGCAGTACAGGGAACTATGGCTACACCTTC.

This clone was observed a few times. The V call is TRBV10-1, the J call TRBJ2-7, with D maybe TRBD2 (5 bases). V was trimmed by 6 bases and J by 1 base, leaving 13 bases between them. CDR1 is WNHNN, CDR2 SYGVQD, per germline (reference sequence). The CDR3 is 14 residues long. The CDR3 nucleotides are TGCGCCAGCAGCCAAGATAGAGGGTCCTACGAGCAGTACTTC. Its translation is CASSQDRGSYEQYF.

The chain carries TRBV6-5 and TRBJ1-4; 9 bases are shared with TRBD1. This CDR3 is built from 15 residues. V lost 4 bases to trimming and J lost 8 bases; unmatched junction nucleotides: 8. Germline V lookup: CDR1 MNHEY, CDR2 SVGAGI. In DNA form, the CDR3 reads TGTGCCAGCAGTTCGACGGGACAGGGTGGGGAAAAACTGTTTTTT. This sequence encodes CASSSTGQGGEKLFF.

In this sample, this clone turned up once. This chain uses TRBV7-9 with TRBJ2-1; TRBD1 aligns across 7 bases. The CDR3 runs to 15 residues. Unmatched junction bases numbered 8, after V lost 0 bases and J lost 9 bases. Germline V lookup: CDR1 SEHNR, CDR2 FQNEAQ (reference sequence). CDR3 in amino acids: CASSLAQTGSAEQFF. The CDR3 region has the DNA TGTGCCAGCAGCTTAGCCCAGACAGGGTCCGCTGAGCAGTTCTTC. The full variable domain, completed using reference TRBV7-9 and TRBJ2-1, is DTGVSQNPRHKITKRGQNVTFRCDPISEHNRLYWYRQTLGQGPEFLTYFQNEAQLEKSRLLSDRFSAERPKGSFSTLEIQRTEQGDSAMYLCASSLAQTGSAEQFFGPGTRLTVL.

This clone was counted only a few times. This chain uses TRBV19 with TRBJ1-2; D ambiguous. Deletions cut 5 bases from V and 5 bases from J, with 15 bases between. The CDR3 sequence is 14 residues long. Germline CDR1 is LNHDA and CDR2 is SQIVND (reference sequence). This CDR3 is CASSPLDGPYGYTF. Written as DNA, the CDR3 is TGTGCCAGTAGTCCCCTGGACGGACCTTATGGCTACACCTTC.

CDR3 residues: CASSLNPGAKHEQYF. The CDR3 DNA reads TGCGCCAGCAGCTTGAATCCGGGAGCGAAACACGAGCAGTACTTC. The gene calls are TRBV5-1 and TRBJ2-7; possibly TRBD2 for D (6 bases). V was pared by 1 base and J by 5 bases, with 16 bases between. This CDR3 contains 15 residues. Germline V CDR1 and CDR2: SGHRS, YFSETQ.

This clone turned up a few times. The V call is TRBV30, the J call TRBJ1-1; 10 positions agree with TRBD1. V shed 5 bases and J 1 base; nucleotides not matched to a gene: 7. The CDR3 is 15 amino acids. Germline V gives CDR1 GTSNPN, CDR2 SVGIG (reference sequence). The CDR3 sequence: CAWGKRTGGNTEAFF. CDR3 coding DNA: TGTGCCTGGGGAAAACGGACAGGGGGGAACACTGAAGCTTTCTTT.

The J gene is TRBJ2-5, the V gene TRBV4-2, with no clear D. The V gene lost 5 bases and the J gene lost 5 bases, with 21 bases spanning the gap. CDR3 length equals 16 residues. Germline assignment: CDR1 LGHNA and CDR2 YNFKEQ. CDR3 in amino acids: CASSNPPGSGGETQYF. DNA of the CDR3: TGTGCCAGCAGCAACCCTCCGGGCTCCGGTGGGGAGACCCAGTACTTC.

The sample holds a few counts of this clone. V gene TRBV30 combines with J gene TRBJ1-1; D gene uncertain. V lost 3 bases and J 11 bases, leaving 16 bases between the germline ends. There are 12 residues in the CDR3. CDR1 is GTSNPN and CDR2 is SVGIG in the germline V gene (reference sequence). CDR3 protein: CAWSPSMGWAFF. CDR3 DNA: TGTGCCTGGAGCCCCTCCATGGGTTGGGCTTTCTTT.

V and J are TRBV9 and TRBJ2-7; the D gene is possibly TRBD2 (6 bases). This CDR3 is built from 15 residues. V shed 4 bases and J shed 0 bases, with 14 bases lying between them. CDR1 and CDR2 (germline): SGDLS, YYNGEE. CDR3 region: CASSPGSYSSYEQYF. The DNA of the CDR3 is TGTGCCAGCAGCCCCGGGAGTTACAGCTCCTACGAGCAGTACTTC.

V and J are TRBV12-5 and TRBJ2-2, with D tentatively TRBD1 (6 bases). V lost 5 bases and J 3 bases, leaving 13 bases between the germline ends. Germline CDR1 reads LGHNT; CDR2 reads FRNRAP. CDR3 length: 15 amino acids. The chain's CDR3 is CASGHHGTYTGELFF. The CDR3 DNA sequence: TGTGCTAGTGGTCACCACGGGACATACACCGGGGAGCTGTTTTTT.

This clone appeared a few times. The genes are TRBV2 and TRBJ2-2; 10 positions agree with TRBD1. The V gene's germline CDR1 is SNHLY and CDR2 FYNNEI. V was pared by 4 bases and J by 6 bases, with 5 bases of the junction left unmatched. CDR3 length: 15 amino acids. CDR3 amino acids: CASSATGGLSGELFF. The DNA for the CDR3 is TGTGCCAGCAGTGCGACAGGGGGCTTATCCGGGGAGCTGTTTTTT.

The CDR3 sequence is CASSLSGTSGNNEQFF. CDR3 nucleotide sequence: TGCGCCAGCAGCCTTTCCGGGACTAGCGGGAACAATGAGCAGTTCTTC. The chain recombines TRBV5-1 with TRBJ2-1; 13 bases agree with TRBD2. V lost 4 bases, J lost 5 bases, and 6 bases stayed unmatched. The germline V gene has CDR1 SGHRS and CDR2 YFSETQ. This CDR3 comprises 16 residues.

J is TRBJ2-1 and V is TRBV7-2; 13 bases align to TRBD2. V dropped 6 bases and J dropped 10; count of bases not matched to a gene: 12. The CDR3 is made up of 16 amino acids. From germline, CDR1 is SGHTA and CDR2 FQGNSA. In DNA form, the CDR3 reads TGTGCCAGCAGGCGCGCTCGACTAGCGGGAGGTCCGGAGCAGTTCTTC. It is translated as CASRRARLAGGPEQFF.

The rearrangement uses TRBV2 and TRBJ2-4; D is unresolved. V lost 4 bases and J lost 6, with 10 bases in between. The CDR3 length is 13 residues. Germline CDR1 reads SNHLY; CDR2 reads FYNNEI. CDR3 region: CASSGTALNIQYF. CDR3 nucleotide sequence: TGTGCCAGCAGTGGAACCGCCTTAAACATTCAGTACTTC.

The chain joins TRBV21-1 to TRBJ2-7; no DNA check was done on the table's D call, TRBD2. TRBV21-1 is marked as a pseudogene. The CDR3 sequence is 15 residues long. The CDR3 spells CASSKGRESSYEQYF. The CDR3 region has the DNA TGTGCCAGCAGCAAAGGTAGGGAGAGCTCCTACGAGCAGTACTTC.

The V and J genes are TRBV6-5 and TRBJ1-1, with TRBD1 identical over 8 bases. The trim removed 5 bases at V and 6 bases at J, leaving 11 bases unmatched. The CDR3 totals 15 residues. Per the germline V gene, CDR1 is MNHEY and CDR2 is SVGAGI. The CDR3 loop reads CASSPQDRAVPEAFF. The CDR3 DNA follows: TGTGCCAGCAGTCCCCAGGACAGGGCGGTGCCTGAAGCTTTCTTT.

The chain joins TRBV29-1 to TRBJ2-1, with TRBD1 matching 8 bases. The germline CDR1 and CDR2 sequences are SQVTM and ANQGSEA. V shed 4 bases, J shed 3 bases, and the junction held 8 bases outside the gene matches. CDR3 size: 15 residues. The CDR3 coding sequence is TGCAGCGTTGGCCCCCGGGACAGGATCTACAATGAGCAGTTCTTC. It yields the protein CSVGPRDRIYNEQFF.

This clone was seen only once. This chain joins TRBV21-1 and TRBJ2-5; TRBD2, the table's D call, was not compared with the DNA. TRBV21-1 is recorded as a pseudogene. The CDR3 length is 14 residues. The CDR3 loop is CASSKIEEQETQYF. CDR3 coding DNA: TGTGCCAGCAGCAAAATTGAAGAGCAAGAGACCCAGTACTTC.

V usage is TRBV5-1 and J usage is TRBJ2-5; 8 bases line up with TRBD2. CDR1 and CDR2 from the germline V gene are SGHRS and YFSETQ. The junction had 7 bases not matched to a gene; V was cut back by 5 bases and J by 4 bases. There are 14 residues in the CDR3. CDR3 sequence: CASSGAGGTETQYF. CDR3 DNA sequence: TGCGCCAGCAGTGGGGCGGGAGGAACAGAGACCCAGTACTTC.

The chain links TRBV2 to TRBJ2-1; 7 nucleotides align to TRBD2. The CDR3 loop spans 14 amino acids. Per germline, CDR1 SNHLY and CDR2 FYNNEI. V shed 9 bases, J shed 10 bases, and the junction held 15 bases outside the gene matches. DNA of the CDR3: TGTGCCAGTATAGCGGGCTCCAACCTCCCGGAGCAGTTCTTC. Translated, it gives CASIAGSNLPEQFF.

The rearrangement links TRBV2 to TRBJ1-2; 8 positions match TRBD1. V lost 6 bases and J lost 2; bases outside the gene matches: 2. The germline V gene has CDR1 SNHLY and CDR2 FYNNEI. CDR3 size: 13 residues. The CDR3, as DNA: TGTGCCAGCAGGGACAGGGAAAACTATGGCTACACCTTC. This gives the protein CASRDRENYGYTF.

There are a few counts of this clone. The J gene is TRBJ2-7, the V gene TRBV2, with unresolved D. Trimming removed 5 bases from V and 5 bases from J, with 7 bases in between. This CDR3 comprises 11 residues. From germline, CDR1 is SNHLY and CDR2 FYNNEI. The DNA for the CDR3 is TGTGCCAGCAGTAAATTGGACGAGCAGTACTTC. Translation: CASSKLDEQYF.

This clone was observed a few times. The chain joins TRBV10-1 to TRBJ2-5; TRBD2 agrees at 11 bases. Germline CDR1 is WNHNN and CDR2 is SYGVQD (reference sequence). The CDR3 loop spans 15 amino acids. V dropped 3 bases and J dropped 4; count of bases not matched to a gene: 4. The CDR3 is CASSDGLAGGETQYF. For the CDR3, the DNA is TGCGCCAGCAGTGACGGGCTAGCGGGAGGAGAGACCCAGTACTTC.

In its sample, this clone ranks as medium-sized (0.01 to 0.1%). CDR3 nucleotides: TGTGCCAGCAGCCATACCCAGGGTGAGGATACGCAGTATTTT. It codes for CASSHTQGEDTQYF. The chain has TRBV5-6 and TRBJ2-3, with D tentatively TRBD1 (5 bases). The CDR3 has 14 residues. The germline CDR1 and CDR2 sequences are SGHDT and YYEEEE. The V end lost 4 bases, the J end lost 6 bases, and 15 bases lay between the germline ends.

The rearrangement links TRBV6-1 to TRBJ2-3; a weak D match, TRBD2 (6 bases). V was clipped by 2 bases and J by 0 bases, with 9 bases between them. The CDR3 is 15 residues long. Germline CDR1 is MNHNS and CDR2 is SASEGT. CDR3 DNA sequence: TGTGCCAGCAGTGAACAAGCGGGCAGCACAGATACGCAGTATTTT. Translating gives CASSEQAGSTDTQYF.